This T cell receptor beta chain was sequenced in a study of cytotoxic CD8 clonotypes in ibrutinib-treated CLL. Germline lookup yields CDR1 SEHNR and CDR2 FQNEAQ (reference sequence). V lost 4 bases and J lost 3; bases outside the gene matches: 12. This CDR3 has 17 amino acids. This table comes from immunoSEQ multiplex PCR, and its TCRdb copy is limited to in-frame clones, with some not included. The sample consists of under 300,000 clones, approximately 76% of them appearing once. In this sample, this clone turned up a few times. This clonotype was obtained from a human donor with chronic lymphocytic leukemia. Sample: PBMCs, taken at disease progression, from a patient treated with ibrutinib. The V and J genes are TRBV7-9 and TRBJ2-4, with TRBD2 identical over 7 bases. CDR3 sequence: CASSSWGGGVGKNIQYF. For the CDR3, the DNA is TGTGCCAGCAGCTCCTGGGGGGGAGGAGTGGGCAAAAACATTCAGTACTTC.